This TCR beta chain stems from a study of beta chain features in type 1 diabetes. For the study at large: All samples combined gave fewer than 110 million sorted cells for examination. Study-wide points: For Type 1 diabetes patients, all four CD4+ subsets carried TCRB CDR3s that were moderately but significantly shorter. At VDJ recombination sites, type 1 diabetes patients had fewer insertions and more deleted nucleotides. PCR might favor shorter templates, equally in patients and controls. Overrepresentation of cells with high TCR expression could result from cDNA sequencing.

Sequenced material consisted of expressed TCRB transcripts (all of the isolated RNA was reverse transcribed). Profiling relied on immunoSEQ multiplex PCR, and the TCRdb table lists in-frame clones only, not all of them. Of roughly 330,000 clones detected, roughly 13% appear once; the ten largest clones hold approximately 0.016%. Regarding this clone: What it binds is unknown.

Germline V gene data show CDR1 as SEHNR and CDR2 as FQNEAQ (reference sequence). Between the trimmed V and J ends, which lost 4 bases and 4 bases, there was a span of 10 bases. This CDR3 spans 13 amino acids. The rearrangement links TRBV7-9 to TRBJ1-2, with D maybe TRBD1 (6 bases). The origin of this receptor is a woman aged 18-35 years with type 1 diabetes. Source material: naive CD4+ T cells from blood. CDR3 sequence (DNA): TGTGCCAGCAGCTATCAGGGGACCTATGGCTACACCTTC. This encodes CASSYQGTYGYTF.